This entry features one T cell receptor (beta chain) sequence. With a much larger clone just one base away, this may be a read error. Unique molecular identifiers were used to barcode this TCRbeta library. MiXCR was run by TCRdb on the PCR reads, yielding one entry per CDR3 protein. Of roughly 170,000 distinct CDR3 sequences listed, around 6.8% are singletons. The CDR3 covers 15 residues. Germline V gene data show CDR1 as SGHRS and CDR2 as YFSETQ. The V and J ends lost 6 bases and 1 base respectively, with 17 bases between them. The entry originates in a study of T-cell reconstitution after alpha-beta-depleted transplantation in children.

J is TRBJ2-7 and V is TRBV5-1; D is uncertain. This TCR was recovered from a human donor who donated a stem cell graft to a child with Wiskott-Aldrich syndrome. Sequencing used PBMCs from the stem cell graft donor, obtained from the stem cell graft. CDR3 coding DNA: TGCGCCAGCACCCCCTTAGGTCCAGCGTCCTACGAGCAGTACTTC. This sequence encodes CASTPLGPASYEQYF.